This T cell receptor (beta chain) was sequenced for a study of cytomegalovirus exposure and HLA in healthy donors (dated by TCRdb to 2016 to 2017). As for the study more broadly: According to a later analysis, the roughly 120 validation repertoires were produced on the same platform as the 666 repertoires of the first cohort. A separate validation cohort of over a hundred different subjects was used in addition to the roughly 700-subject first cohort. The study was designed to test whether signatures of past pathogen exposure could be identified by cataloging public T cell receptors. The study combined high-throughput TCR immunosequencing, statistical association of individual TCRs with disease status, and machine learning to predict cytomegalovirus infection status. General conclusions and limits of the study: The study gave a list of about 170 TCR beta chains associated with cytomegalovirus. In both the original and validation cohorts, the classifier was reported to diagnose cytomegalovirus status with high specificity and sensitivity. While some public TCRs were present in many individuals, most TCR sequences turned up only very rarely across donors. All 130 or so repertoires were used to score co-occurrence in the validation cohort in a later analysis, because that analysis had no HLA typing for the cohort. In vitro tests confirmed that a few of the cytomegalovirus-associated TCR beta chains recognize cytomegalovirus antigens. The authors suggested that the approach could potentially be generalized to other disease states and immunological phenotypes. In a later analysis, TCRs clustered in the first cohort were found to also tend to co-occur in the approximately 120 validation repertoires, with about 93% of cluster scores above 0.

The CDR3 goes from the cysteine to the phenylalanine over 17 residues. Left in the record is the CDR3 DNA by itself, 51 bases read in frame from the first base. Relative to germline, V is missing 2 bases and J is missing 0 bases, with 1 base of the junction outside any gene match. CDR1 MDHEN and CDR2 SYDVKM are derived from the germline V gene. The method was the immunoSEQ multiplex PCR assay. The paper's data handling went like this. To diagnose cytomegalovirus status from the catalog of TCR beta chain sequences, a statistical classification framework was built. The immuneACCESS repertoire file appears here via TCRdb, limited to in-frame rearrangements. These files lack a portion of the clones; in checked studies, under half of the deficit traces to unresolved V genes, and the cause of the others is not known. V, J and clone size are taken as reported in that table, and D and trimming were inferred from the DNA itself. The sample yields over 100,000 clones; 88% were counted once. The ten largest make up over 6% of the sample.

With respect to this clone: No antigen is known for it. Base-call qualities are not available, and no considerably larger clone is one nucleotide away.

The donors were included in the validation cohort of over a hundred subjects, a group kept apart from the roughly 730-subject first cohort. The V and J genes are TRBV28 and TRBJ1-6; 10 bases in between match TRBD1. The specimen was PBMCs. The TCR was taken from a woman younger than 35 in good health and CMV-seropositive. The DNA sequence is TGTGCCAGCAGTTTAGGACAGGGGGGCTCCTATAATTCACCCCTCCACTTT. Translated, this gives CASSLGQGGSYNSPLHF.